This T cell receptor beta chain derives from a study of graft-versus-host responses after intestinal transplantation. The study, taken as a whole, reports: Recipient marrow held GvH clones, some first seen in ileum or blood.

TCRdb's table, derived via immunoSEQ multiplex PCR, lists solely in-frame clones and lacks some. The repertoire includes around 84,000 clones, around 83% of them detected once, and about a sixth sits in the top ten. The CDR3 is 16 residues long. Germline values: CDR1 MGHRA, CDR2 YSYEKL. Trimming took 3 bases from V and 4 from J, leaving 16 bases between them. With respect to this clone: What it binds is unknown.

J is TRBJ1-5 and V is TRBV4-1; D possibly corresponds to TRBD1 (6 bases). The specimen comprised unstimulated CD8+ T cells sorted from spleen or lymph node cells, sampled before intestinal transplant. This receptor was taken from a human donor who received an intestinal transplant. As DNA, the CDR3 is TGCGCCAGCAGCCAGATAATGGGGGCTGGGAATCAGCCCCAGCATTTT. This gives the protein CASSQIMGAGNQPQHF.